This T cell receptor beta chain was captured by sequencing in a study of early T cells in non-severe SARS-CoV-2 infection. About the research overall: From unsorted whole blood, bulk RNA was sequenced, and the chains remained unpaired.

This clonotype was seen at least ten times. No antigen is known for it. Study-wide findings and caveats: The matching step, a VDJdb search, favored anti-spike CD8 responses and missed private and CD4 specificities.

Unique molecular identifiers were affixed to single, distinct cDNA molecules. TCRdb itself ran the 5' RACE reads through MiXCR, one entry per CDR3 protein. Here the sample spans around 58,000 distinct CDR3 sequences, less than 9.5% being singletons. The sample here was whole blood, taken at baseline. This TCR derives from an adult who was a healthcare worker with PCR-confirmed SARS-CoV-2 infection or an uninfected control (not recorded which).

This CDR3 is CASSHGLSEAFF. Written as DNA, the CDR3 is TGTGCCAGCAGCCACGGACTCTCTGAAGCTTTCTTT. The V call is TRBV28, the J call TRBJ1-1; the D is unclear. Trimming cost V 6 bases and J 6 bases, with 11 bases left between them. The germline CDR1 and CDR2 sequences are MDHEN and SYDVKM. The CDR3 covers 12 residues.